This T cell receptor (beta chain) was identified during a study of blood T cells in healthy people across ages (dated by TCRdb to the mid-2010s). For the study in its entirety: In model experiments, roughly one uniquely barcoded TCR beta cDNA molecule per two T cells was captured by template switching. To track age-related changes in TCR beta repertoire diversity, the study relied on deep sequencing normalized with unique cDNA molecular identifiers. The donors were divided into four age groups: young (average around 15 years), middle-aged (about 39), aged (62) and long-lived (about 80). To avoid experimental bias, donors of different ages were spread randomly across the sequencing lanes. The study analyzed two additional independent replicas of 1 million unique cDNA reads from the same blood draw for two donors, one aged 18 to 29 and one aged 80 or older. General study outcomes and caveats: Observed TCR beta diversity per million T cells fell roughly linearly with age, and a significant reduction was already apparent by age about 38. Compared with the aged group, more naive CD4+ T cells, fewer expanded clones and increased TCR diversity were shown by the long-lived group, suggesting age selection. Because the CMV infection status of the donors was unknown, age-related changes in expanded clonotypes may potentially have been confounded. There was a strong correlation between observed TCR beta diversity and the percentage of naive T cells measured by flow cytometry. Because profiling used bulk unsorted PBMCs, naive and antigen-experienced compartments could not be compared conclusively. Estimates of total diversity based on one million sequenced T cells were considered lower bounds and underestimates.

The library was generated by 5' RACE. A second PCR of 7 to 11 cycles was performed with a sample-barcoded 5' primer and a J-beta primer mix. A unique molecular identifier was introduced onto each TCR beta cDNA molecule by a template-switch 5' adaptor carrying 12 random nucleotides. Each sample yielded at least 3 million CDR3-containing paired-end reads. First-strand cDNA synthesis was performed from all RNA using the Mint cDNA synthesis kit, with priming by a TRBC-specific oligonucleotide. After uracil-DNA glycosylase treatment, a first 18-cycle PCR used universal primers M1SS and BC2_uni_R on all cDNA. Per the original workflow: Each sample was normalized by randomly selecting 1 million high-quality reads, each carrying a distinct molecular identifier. Instead of being binned into consensus sequences, reads with shared molecular identifiers were discarded. MiTCR, run with a Q25 quality threshold and the strictest error-elimination algorithm, handled CDR3 identification, clonotype clustering and error correction. A nonparametric unseen species model with Euler transformation was used to estimate lower-bound total TCR beta diversity. The public reads were run again by TCRdb, first through fastp at Q25 and then through MiXCR, and only productive beta chains were kept. Each CDR3 protein gets just one entry, which takes the most common genes and DNA from the rows behind it. In this record, the V and J calls reflect TCRdb's handling and not the investigators' own analysis. This sample holds 1.5 million to 2 million distinct CDR3 sequences; about two fifths were observed only once. The ten biggest clones cover 23% of the sample.

Per the germline V gene, SGHRS is the CDR1 and YFSETQ is the CDR2. A distance of 22 bases separates the germline ends of V and J, which lose 0 bases and 4 bases respectively. Including the terminal cysteine and phenylalanine, the CDR3 comprises 19 residues. Here the CDR3 DNA is all that survives: 57 bases in frame from base 1. Comment on this clonotype: No antigen is known for it. No much larger clone is present one base from it, and per-base qualities are unavailable.

Systemically healthy Caucasian individuals from Russia, roughly 40 in total and aged roughly 6 to 95 years, were included as donors. Around 10 milliliters of peripheral blood were drawn from each donor into EDTA-treated Vacutainer tubes. Ficoll-Paque density-gradient centrifugation was used to isolate PBMCs, with at least 6.5 million obtained per sample. Total RNA, at least 6 micrograms per sample, was extracted from PBMCs with Trizol reagent. For every donor, flow cytometry on a PBMC aliquot measured the percentage of naive CD45RAhigh/CD27high T cells. The chain links TRBV5-1 with TRBJ1-4, with a weak D call of TRBD1 (6 bases match). The sequenced sample was blood. The source is a human donor in good health. This receptor carries the CDR3 CASSLEFSSPTGFNEKLFF. The DNA reads as follows: TGCGCCAGCAGCTTGGAATTTTCGTCGCCCACAGGGTTTAATGAAAAACTGTTTTTT.